The 18 T cell receptor beta chains presented below share a single source sample, sequenced in a study of blood T cell repertoires in COVID-19. Sequencing was performed with immunoSEQ multiplex PCR; in TCRdb, only in-frame clones are kept and a portion is missing. The top ten clones hold less than 15% of a sample with some 180,000 clones, over 75% of them seen once. Sample: peripheral blood. These receptors all come from a man over 45 who had recovered from COVID-19.

The count of this clone is one. The rearrangement links TRBV5-1 to TRBJ2-1; the match to TRBD2 covers 7 bases. V dropped 3 bases and J dropped 6; count of bases not matched to a gene: 6. The CDR3 runs 14 residues. CDR1 SGHRS and CDR2 YFSETQ come from the germline V gene. CDR3 sequence: CASSWTGGPNEQFF. CDR3 DNA: TGCGCCAGCAGCTGGACGGGAGGCCCCAATGAGCAGTTCTTC.

The table lists this clone with a few counts. This sequence joins TRBV27 and TRBJ1-5; D is possibly TRBD1 (6 bases). This CDR3 has 13 amino acids. Germline-derived CDR1 and CDR2 are MNHEY and SMNVEV (reference sequence). V was pared by 6 bases and J by 14 bases, with 20 bases between. CDR3 protein: CASSPGRQASEHF. DNA for the CDR3: TGTGCCAGCAGCCCAGGCCGACAGGCGAGTGAGCATTTT.

The chain combines TRBV29-1 with TRBJ2-1, with D possibly matching TRBD2 (6 bases). Trimming left V 6 bases short and J 3 bases short, with 15 bases between. CDR1 SQVTM and CDR2 ANQGSEA come from the germline V gene. The CDR3 is 14 amino acids. The CDR3: CSVVVGTGYNEQFF. In DNA form, the CDR3 reads TGCAGCGTGGTCGTAGGGACTGGCTACAATGAGCAGTTCTTC.

This clone was observed many times. In nucleotides, the CDR3 is TGTGCCAGGGACCTGACAGGTGACCAGCCCCAGCATTTT. It codes for CARDLTGDQPQHF. This chain joins TRBV6-4 and TRBJ1-5; D is perhaps TRBD1 (6 bases). Germline CDR1 and CDR2: MRHNA and SNTAGT. Between the trimmed V and J ends, which lost 9 bases and 7 bases, there was a span of 16 bases. CDR3 length: 13 amino acids.

The chain combines TRBV30 with TRBJ1-1; a possible D gene is TRBD1 (5 bases). The germline V and J ends were trimmed by 2 bases and 0 bases, with 19 bases remaining between them. This CDR3 is 17 amino acids long. CDR1 is GTSNPN, CDR2 SVGIG, per germline (reference sequence). DNA for the CDR3: TGTGCCTGGAGTCCAAAAGAACAGGCGGGGGTGAACACTGAAGCTTTCTTT. This codes for CAWSPKEQAGVNTEAFF. Combining the CDR3 with reference TRBV30 and TRBJ1-1 gives the whole variable domain SQTIHQWPATLVQPVGSPLSLECTVEGTSNPNLYWYRQAAGRGLQLLFYSVGIGQISSEVPQNLSASRPQDRQFILSSKKLLLSDSGFYLCAWSPKEQAGVNTEAFFGQGTRLTVV.

The J gene is TRBJ2-7, the V gene TRBV5-5; weak D call: TRBD1 (6 bases). This CDR3 spans 15 amino acids. The germline CDR1 and CDR2 sequences are SGHKS and YYEKEE (reference sequence). V was trimmed by 2 bases and J by 7 bases, leaving 19 bases between them. The chain's CDR3 is CASSFRDTPPLEQYF. The DNA for the CDR3 is TGTGCCAGCAGCTTTCGGGACACCCCGCCGTTAGAGCAGTACTTC. The entire variable domain, with the rest obtained from reference TRBV5-5 and TRBJ2-7, is as follows: DAGVTQSPTHLIKTRGQQVTLRCSPISGHKSVSWYQQVLGQGPQFIFQYYEKEERGRGNFPDRFSARQFPNYSSELNVNALLLGDSALYLCASSFRDTPPLEQYFGPGTRLTVT.

The chain couples TRBV9 to TRBJ2-3; TRBD2 is a possible D gene (6 bases). This CDR3 has 14 residues. V was pared by 0 bases and J by 8 bases, with 13 bases between. Germline V lookup: CDR1 SGDLS, CDR2 YYNGEE. The CDR3 loop is CASSVVSQGGTQYF. Written as DNA, the CDR3 is TGTGCCAGCAGCGTAGTATCCCAGGGAGGTACGCAGTATTTT.

V usage is TRBV30 and J usage is TRBJ2-5; TRBD2 might be the D (6 bases). V was clipped by 3 bases and J by 5 bases, with 22 bases between them. The CDR3 has 16 residues. Germline CDR1 GTSNPN, CDR2 SVGIG (reference sequence). In DNA form, the CDR3 reads TGTGCCTGGAGCCAGAACACGGAGGGCAGTAGGGAGACCCAGTACTTC. The encoded protein is CAWSQNTEGSRETQYF.

The genes are TRBV6-2 or TRBV6-3 and TRBJ2-2; 7 bases match TRBD1. This CDR3 comprises 15 residues. Germline V gene lookup returns CDR1 MNHEY and CDR2 SVGEGT. V was pared by 2 bases and J by 4 bases, with 4 bases of the junction left unmatched. The CDR3 DNA follows: TGTGCCAGCAGTTACGAAGGGGGCTTCACCGGGGAGCTGTTTTTT. This codes for CASSYEGGFTGELFF.

The chain carries TRBV19 and TRBJ1-1; D unclear. The CDR3 is 14 residues long. Germline CDR1 LNHDA, CDR2 SQIVND (reference sequence). V shed 2 bases and J shed 0 bases, with 7 bases lying between them. The CDR3 here is CASSITVVNTEAFF. DNA of the CDR3: TGTGCCAGTAGTATAACGGTGGTGAACACTGAAGCTTTCTTT.

The rearrangement joins TRBV4-1 to TRBJ1-1; D uncertain. V was trimmed by 1 base and J by 0 bases, leaving 6 bases between them. CDR3 size: 14 residues. The germline V gene encodes CDR1 MGHRA and CDR2 YSYEKL. The CDR3: CASSQADMNTEAFF. The CDR3 DNA reads as TGCGCCAGCAGCCAAGCTGACATGAACACTGAAGCTTTCTTT.

This rearrangement joins TRBV5-4 to TRBJ2-3, with 8 nucleotides matching TRBD1. CDR1 is SGHNT and CDR2 is YYREEE in the germline V gene (reference sequence). This CDR3 is 14 amino acids long. V dropped 4 bases and J dropped 5; count of bases not matched to a gene: 6. The CDR3 sequence: CASSPGQGGDTQYF. CDR3 sequence (DNA): TGTGCCAGCAGCCCCGGACAGGGTGGAGATACGCAGTATTTT.

The rearrangement links TRBV7-8 to TRBJ1-2, with 12 bases lining up with TRBD1. CDR3 length equals 17 residues. V lost 4 bases to trimming and J lost 4 bases; unmatched junction nucleotides: 10. In germline, CDR1 is SGHVS, CDR2 FQNEAQ. Here the CDR3 DNA reads TGTGCCAGCAGCTCGCTGGGGACAGGGGGCTTGGTCTATGGCTACACCTTC. The encoded protein is CASSSLGTGGLVYGYTF. Combining the CDR3 with reference TRBV7-8 and TRBJ1-2 gives the whole variable domain GAGVSQSPRYKVAKRGQDVALRCDPISGHVSLFWYQQALGQGPEFLTYFQNEAQLDKSGLPSDRFFAERPEGSVSTLKIQRTQQEDSAVYLCASSSLGTGGLVYGYTFGSGTRLTVV.

The sample holds one count of this clone. The V call is TRBV7-6, the J call TRBJ1-6; 7 positions match TRBD1. The CDR3 is 15 amino acids. J was trimmed by 6 bases and V by 3 bases; bases with no gene match: 5. The germline CDR1 and CDR2 sequences are SGHVS and FNYEAQ. CDR3 nucleotides: TGTGCCAGCAGCTTTGGCAGGGGGGTTAATTCACCCCTCCACTTT. Its translation: CASSFGRGVNSPLHF. The entire variable domain, with the rest obtained from reference TRBV7-6 and TRBJ1-6, is as follows: GAGVSQSPRYKVTKRGQDVALRCDPISGHVSLYWYRQALGQGPEFLTYFNYEAQQDKSGLPNDRFSAERPEGSISTLTIQRTEQRDSAMYRCASSFGRGVNSPLHFGNGTRLTVT.

This chain uses TRBV30 with TRBJ2-3; 7 bases are a match to TRBD2. CDR1 and CDR2 from the germline V gene are GTSNPN and SVGIG (reference sequence). The trim removed 2 bases at V and 4 bases at J, leaving 3 bases unmatched. This CDR3 region has 13 residues. The CDR3 nucleotides are TGTGCCTGGAGTTTGGCGGGAGCAGATACGCAGTATTTT. It yields the protein CAWSLAGADTQYF.

The V call is TRBV6-5, the J call TRBJ2-7; 7 bases are a match to TRBD1. The J segment lost 2 bases and the V segment lost 6 bases, leaving 7 bases of the junction unmatched. The CDR3 contains 14 residues. Germline V gives CDR1 MNHEY, CDR2 SVGAGI. CDR3 sequence (DNA): TGTGCCAGCAGACAAAGAACAGGGGCCTACGAGCAGTACTTC. The encoded protein is CASRQRTGAYEQYF.

The CDR3 spells CASSQEFGTRNNEQFF. The CDR3 DNA is TGTGCCAGCAGCCAAGAATTTGGGACTAGGAACAATGAGCAGTTCTTC. The J gene is TRBJ2-1, the V gene TRBV4-2, with 8 bases identical to TRBD2. Germline V gene lookup returns CDR1 LGHNA and CDR2 YNFKEQ. J was trimmed by 5 bases and V by 0 bases; bases with no gene match: 6. There are 16 residues in the CDR3.

The genes are TRBV18 and TRBJ2-5; tentatively, D is TRBD1 (6 bases). The V and J ends lost 1 base and 2 bases respectively, with 11 bases between them. Germline-derived CDR1 and CDR2 are KGHSH and LQKENI. This CDR3 has 15 amino acids. In DNA form, the CDR3 reads TGTGCCAGCTCACCACTTGTCGACAGGCAAGAGACCCAGTACTTC. It codes for CASSPLVDRQETQYF. Drawing the rest from reference TRBV18 and TRBJ2-5, the complete variable domain is NAGVMQNPRHLVRRRGQEARLRCSPMKGHSHVYWYRQLPEEGLKFMVYLQKENIIDESGMPKERFSAEFPKEGPSILRIQQVVRGDSAAYFCASSPLVDRQETQYFGPGTRLLVL.